This T cell receptor (beta chain) was observed in a study of blood T cells in healthy people across ages (dated by TCRdb to between 2015 and 2017). A note on the overall study: In model experiments, template switching captured about one uniquely barcoded TCR beta cDNA molecule for every two T cells. Age-related changes in TCR beta repertoire diversity were measured in the study by deep sequencing normalized with unique cDNA molecular identifiers. Four age groups were formed from the donors: young (average 16 years), middle-aged (approximately 39), aged (62) and long-lived (less than 85). To avoid experimental bias, donors of different ages were spread randomly across the sequencing lanes. Two additional independent replicas of 1 million unique cDNA reads from the same blood draw were analyzed for two donors (one aged 18 to 30 and one aged 80 or older).

General conclusions and limits of the study: Observed TCR beta diversity correlated strongly with the percentage of naive T cells measured by flow cytometry. Estimates of total diversity based on one million sequenced T cells were regarded as lower bounds and as underestimates. Compared with the aged group, the long-lived group had more naive CD4+ T cells, fewer expanded clones and increased TCR diversity, a pattern suggesting age selection. Conclusive comparison of naive and antigen-experienced compartments was prevented by the profiling of bulk unsorted PBMCs. As age increased, observed TCR beta diversity per million T cells dropped in a roughly linear way, and a significant reduction was already evident by age roughly 40. Because the CMV infection status of the donors was unknown, age-related changes in expanded clonotypes may potentially have been confounded.

The donors were 40 or so Caucasian individuals from Russia, aged roughly 6 to 90 years, who were systemically healthy. Each donor gave 8 to 10 milliliters of peripheral blood, drawn into EDTA-treated Vacutainer tubes. Ficoll-Paque density-gradient centrifugation was used to isolate PBMCs, with at least 6 million per sample. Total RNA, at least 5 micrograms per sample, was extracted from PBMCs with Trizol reagent. The percentages of naive CD45RAhigh/CD27high T cells were determined by flow cytometry on a PBMC aliquot from every donor. V ends up 5 bases short and J 10 bases short, with an unmatched junction base count of 7. The CDR3 runs 15 amino acids, cysteine and phenylalanine included. Only the CDR3 region is kept as DNA, spanning 45 bases read in frame from base 1. The germline V gene encodes CDR1 LGHNT and CDR2 FRNRAP. The library was produced with 5' RACE. The instrument was an Illumina HiSeq 2500. A second roughly 6 to 11 cycle PCR used a sample-barcoded 5' primer and a J-beta primer mix. A unique molecular identifier was introduced onto each TCR beta cDNA molecule by a template-switch 5' adaptor carrying 12 random nucleotides. Each sample yielded at least 3 million CDR3-containing paired-end reads. First-strand cDNA was synthesized from all RNA with the Mint cDNA synthesis kit, primed by a TRBC-specific oligonucleotide. Following uracil-DNA glycosylase treatment, a first 18-cycle PCR with universal primers M1SS and BC2_uni_R was performed on all cDNA. The authors' analysis ran thus. Each sample was normalized by randomly selecting 1 million high-quality reads, each carrying a distinct molecular identifier. Instead of being binned into consensus sequences, reads with shared molecular identifiers were discarded. MiTCR, set to a Q25 quality threshold and the strictest error-elimination algorithm, was used for CDR3 identification, clonotype clustering and error correction. Lower-bound total TCR beta diversity was estimated with a nonparametric unseen species model using Euler transformation. TCRdb reprocessing: public reads trimmed at Q25 with fastp, clones called with MiXCR, in-frame beta chains kept. CDR3 protein sequences are deduplicated, and each keeps its most common genes and DNA. TCRdb's processing, not the authors' own work, is the source of the V and J calls. For this sample there are about 1,800,000 distinct CDR3 sequences; about 28% appear just once. Together, the top ten hold 7.7% of the sample.

In this sample, this clonotype turned up a few times. This receptor's antigen is unknown. No base qualities exist here, and no much larger clone lies one base off it. Material: blood. This TCR was sampled from a woman aged 25-40 years in good health. The sequence joins TRBV12-5 to TRBJ2-1; 14 bases in the junction line up with TRBD2. The CDR3 protein sequence reads: CASGLTSGRAGEQFF. The nucleotide sequence is TGTGCTAGTGGTCTGACTAGCGGGAGGGCGGGGGAGCAGTTCTTC.